This T cell receptor beta chain was captured by sequencing in a study of control samples from healthy donors and cancer patients. TCRdb's table, derived via immunoSEQ multiplex PCR, lists solely in-frame clones and lacks some. There are fewer than 50,000 clones in the sample; more than 80% occur only once, and roughly 0.8% lies in the top ten. Trimming took 0 bases from V and 6 from J, leaving 9 bases between them. There are 13 residues in the CDR3. Germline V gene lookup returns CDR1 SGHNT and CDR2 YYREEE (reference sequence). Sequenced input: PBMCs. The sequence was collected from a man aged 25 to 45 with colorectal cancer. The chain uses TRBV5-4 and TRBJ1-2, with D possibly being TRBD1 (6 bases). The CDR3 DNA sequence: TGTGCCAGCAGCTTGGACAGGGACGATGGCTACACCTTC. Translation gives CASSLDRDDGYTF.